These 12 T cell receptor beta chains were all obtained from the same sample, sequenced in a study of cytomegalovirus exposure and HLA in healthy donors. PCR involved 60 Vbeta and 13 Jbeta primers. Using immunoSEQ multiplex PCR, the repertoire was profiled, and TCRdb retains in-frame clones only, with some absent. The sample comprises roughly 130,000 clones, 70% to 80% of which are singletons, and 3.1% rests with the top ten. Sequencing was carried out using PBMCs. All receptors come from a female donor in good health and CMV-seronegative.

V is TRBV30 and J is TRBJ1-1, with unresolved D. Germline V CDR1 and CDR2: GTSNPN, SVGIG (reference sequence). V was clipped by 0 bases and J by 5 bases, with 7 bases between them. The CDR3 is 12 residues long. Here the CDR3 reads CAWSVRRTEAFF. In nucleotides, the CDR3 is TGTGCCTGGAGTGTAAGGAGGACTGAAGCTTTCTTT.

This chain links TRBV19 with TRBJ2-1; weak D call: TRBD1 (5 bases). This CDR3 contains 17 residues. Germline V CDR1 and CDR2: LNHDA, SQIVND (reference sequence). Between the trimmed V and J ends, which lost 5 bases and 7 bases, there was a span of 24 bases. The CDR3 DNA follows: TGTGCCAGTAGTGTATATTACCCCAGGGTTTCGATTAATGAGCAGTTCTTC. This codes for CASSVYYPRVSINEQFF.

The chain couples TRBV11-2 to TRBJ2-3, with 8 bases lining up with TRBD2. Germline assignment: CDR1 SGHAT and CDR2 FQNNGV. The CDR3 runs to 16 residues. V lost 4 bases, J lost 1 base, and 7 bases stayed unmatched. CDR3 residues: CASSYTGLAGTDTQYF. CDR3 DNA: TGTGCCAGCAGCTACACCGGACTAGCAGGCACAGATACGCAGTATTTT.

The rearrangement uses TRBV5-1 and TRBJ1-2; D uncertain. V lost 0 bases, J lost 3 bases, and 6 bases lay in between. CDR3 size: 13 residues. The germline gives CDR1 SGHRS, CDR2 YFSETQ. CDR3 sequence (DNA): TGCGCCAGCAGCTTGGCCGTAGACTATGGCTACACCTTC. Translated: CASSLAVDYGYTF.

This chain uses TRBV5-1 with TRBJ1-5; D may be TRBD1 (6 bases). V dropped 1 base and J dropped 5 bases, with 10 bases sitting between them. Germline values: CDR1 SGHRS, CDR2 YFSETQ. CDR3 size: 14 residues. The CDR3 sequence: CASSLSTGDQPQHF. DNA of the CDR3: TGCGCCAGCAGCTTGTCGACAGGTGATCAGCCCCAGCATTTT.

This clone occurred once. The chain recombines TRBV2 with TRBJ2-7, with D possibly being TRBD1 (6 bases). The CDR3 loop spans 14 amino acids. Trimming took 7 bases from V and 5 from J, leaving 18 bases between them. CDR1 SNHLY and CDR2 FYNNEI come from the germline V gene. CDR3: CASMLRQGIHEQYF. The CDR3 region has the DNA TGTGCCAGCATGCTTAGGCAGGGGATCCACGAGCAGTACTTC.

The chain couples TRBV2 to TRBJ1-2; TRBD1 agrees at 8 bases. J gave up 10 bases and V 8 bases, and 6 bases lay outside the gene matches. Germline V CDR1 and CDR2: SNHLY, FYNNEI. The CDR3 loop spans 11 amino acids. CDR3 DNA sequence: TGTGCCAGCCGGGACAGGCGCTTCTACACCTTC. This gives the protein CASRDRRFYTF.

CDR3 coding DNA: TGTGCCAGCAGTTCCCGACAGGGGGCGGGGCCAGATACGCAGTATTTT. Translation: CASSSRQGAGPDTQYF. The genes are TRBV28 and TRBJ2-3; 10 positions agree with TRBD1. CDR3 length equals 16 residues. The J segment lost 4 bases and the V segment lost 4 bases, leaving 8 bases of the junction unmatched. CDR1 and CDR2 from the germline V gene are MDHEN and SYDVKM.

CDR3 in amino acids: CATSSLGRDINQPQHF. The DNA of the CDR3 is TGTGCCACCAGCAGTCTCGGCCGGGACATAAATCAGCCCCAGCATTTT. The chain links TRBV15 to TRBJ1-5; possibly TRBD1 for D (6 bases). This CDR3 comprises 16 residues. CDR1 and CDR2 (germline): LNHNV, YYDKDF (reference sequence). V lost 3 bases to trimming and J lost 4 bases, with 16 bases between them.

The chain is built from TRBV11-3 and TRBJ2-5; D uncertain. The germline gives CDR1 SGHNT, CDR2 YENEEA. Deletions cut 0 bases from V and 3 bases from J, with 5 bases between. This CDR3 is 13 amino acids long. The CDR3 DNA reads TGTGCCAGCAGCTTAGACTATGAAGAGACCCAGTACTTC. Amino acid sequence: CASSLDYEETQYF.

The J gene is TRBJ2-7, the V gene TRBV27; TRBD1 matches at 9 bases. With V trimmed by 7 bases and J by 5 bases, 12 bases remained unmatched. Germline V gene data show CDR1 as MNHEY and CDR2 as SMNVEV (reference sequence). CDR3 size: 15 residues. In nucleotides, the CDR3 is TGTGCCAGCACCGCCCCCGGGACAGGGTTGCACGAGCAGTACTTC. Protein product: CASTAPGTGLHEQYF.

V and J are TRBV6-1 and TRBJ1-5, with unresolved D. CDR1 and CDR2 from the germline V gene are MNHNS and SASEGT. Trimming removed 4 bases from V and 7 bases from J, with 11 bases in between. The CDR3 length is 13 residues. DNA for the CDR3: TGTGCCAGCAGTGGGGAGGCCAGCCAGCCCCAGCATTTT. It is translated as CASSGEASQPQHF.